These 21 T cell receptor beta chains came from one sample sequenced in a study of blood T cell repertoires in COVID-19. The assay was immunoSEQ multiplex PCR, and TCRdb's table has in-frame clones only and misses some. The table shows 30,000 to 45,000 clones, with 80% to 90% occurring only once. The sequenced sample was peripheral blood. The receptors come from a man aged 70 or older with acute or convalescent COVID-19.

The V gene is TRBV6-5, the J gene TRBJ2-7; a weak D match, TRBD1 (5 bases). V was trimmed by 8 bases and J by 2 bases, leaving 16 bases between them. Germline CDR1 reads MNHEY; CDR2 reads SVGAGI. The CDR3 totals 14 residues. The CDR3 DNA reads TGTGCCAGCGCAAGGGGCAGGGTCACCTACGAGCAGTACTTC. Protein sequence: CASARGRVTYEQYF.

V gene TRBV6-2 or TRBV6-3 combines with J gene TRBJ2-7, with TRBD1 as a possible D gene (5 bases). Trimming pared 4 bases from V and 5 bases from J, leaving 15 bases between. This CDR3 comprises 14 residues. The germline CDR1 and CDR2 sequences are MNHEY and SVGEGT. The CDR3: CASSSLGAPDEQYF. CDR3 nucleotides: TGTGCCAGCAGTTCCCTTGGGGCGCCAGACGAGCAGTACTTC.

Concerning this clone itself: Other DNA sequences of this sample code for an identical CDR3. This chain links TRBV7-9 with TRBJ1-1; 7 bases are a match to TRBD1. The germline gives CDR1 SEHNR, CDR2 FQNEAQ (reference sequence). There are 14 residues in the CDR3. Unmatched junction bases numbered 6, after V lost 5 bases and J lost 3 bases. CDR3 sequence (DNA): TGTGCCAGCAGCCCAGGACAGGAGTACACTGAAGCTTTCTTT. Amino acids: CASSPGQEYTEAFF.

The chain carries TRBV29-1 and TRBJ1-1, with 7 bases matching TRBD1. The CDR3 contains 12 residues. The V and J ends lost 5 bases and 5 bases, in that order; junction bases with no gene match: 5. Germline assignment: CDR1 SQVTM and CDR2 ANQGSEA. The CDR3 protein is CSVKGGLTEAFF. CDR3 nucleotide sequence: TGCAGCGTTAAAGGGGGCCTGACTGAAGCTTTCTTT.

The rearrangement joins TRBV25-1 to TRBJ2-1; no definite D call. Germline loops: CDR1 MGHDK, CDR2 SYGVNS. The CDR3 is 11 residues long. Trimming removed 8 bases from V and 5 bases from J, with 7 bases in between. DNA for the CDR3: TGTGCCAGCCGTACGGACAATGAGCAGTTCTTC. This translates into CASRTDNEQFF.

The chain employs TRBV7-2 and TRBJ1-5; D is possibly TRBD1 (6 bases). Trimming cost V 2 bases and J 5 bases, with 10 bases left between them. Germline V gene sequence: CDR1 SGHTA, CDR2 FQGNSA. The CDR3 extends over 14 amino acids. The CDR3 spells CASSLSGDYQPQHF. The CDR3 nucleotides are TGTGCCAGCAGCTTATCAGGGGATTATCAGCCCCAGCATTTT.

The sample holds one count of this clone. The chain links TRBV25-1 to TRBJ2-7; TRBD1 matches at 9 bases. The CDR3 is 15 residues long. With 2 bases clipped from V and 5 bases from J, the junction kept 7 bases outside the gene matches. Germline assignment: CDR1 MGHDK and CDR2 SYGVNS. The DNA of the CDR3 is TGTGCCAGCAGTGAACCCGGGACAGGGTCCCACGAGCAGTACTTC. Amino acids: CASSEPGTGSHEQYF.

This clone was seen once. This chain uses TRBV7-6 with TRBJ2-1; maybe TRBD1 (5 bases). Germline values: CDR1 SGHVS, CDR2 FNYEAQ. The CDR3 is 15 residues long. Trimming left V 4 bases short and J 3 bases short, with 13 bases between. The CDR3 protein is CASSSFERGYNEQFF. The DNA for the CDR3 is TGTGCCAGCAGCTCATTCGAAAGGGGCTACAATGAGCAGTTCTTC.

The rearrangement uses TRBV4-2 and TRBJ1-4; no firm D call. Germline assignment: CDR1 LGHNA and CDR2 YNFKEQ. This CDR3 comprises 16 residues. Trimming pared 3 bases from V and 3 bases from J, leaving 14 bases between. The CDR3 sequence: CASSQGQALANEKLFF. In DNA, the CDR3 is TGTGCCAGCAGCCAGGGCCAGGCGTTGGCTAATGAAAAACTGTTTTTT.

The chain employs TRBV5-1 and TRBJ1-5, with TRBD1 matching 8 bases. In germline, CDR1 is SGHRS, CDR2 YFSETQ. With 0 bases clipped from V and 2 bases from J, the junction kept 7 bases outside the gene matches. The CDR3 contains 17 residues. This chain's CDR3 is CASSLGLTGGGNQPQHF. The CDR3 DNA follows: TGCGCCAGCAGCTTGGGACTAACAGGGGGGGGCAATCAGCCCCAGCATTTT.

CDR3 residues: CASTPTGGRGQPQHF. The CDR3 DNA follows: TGCGCCAGCACCCCAACAGGGGGCAGGGGTCAGCCCCAGCATTTT. The chain links TRBV5-1 to TRBJ1-5; 9 bases align to TRBD1. The CDR3 spans 15 residues. Germline trimming cut 6 bases from V and 6 bases from J; bases unmatched to any gene: 10. Germline CDR1 reads SGHRS; CDR2 reads YFSETQ.

The chain couples TRBV7-2 to TRBJ1-5; a weak D match, TRBD1 (5 bases). Germline V gene data show CDR1 as SGHTA and CDR2 as FQGNSA. The CDR3 is 15 residues long. V was shortened by 3 bases and J by 6 bases, with 15 bases between the two germline ends. CDR3 sequence reads: CASSLGGAPGQPQHF. The CDR3 coding sequence is TGTGCCAGCAGCTTGGGAGGGGCGCCTGGTCAGCCCCAGCATTTT.

The chain couples TRBV7-2 to TRBJ1-2; D gene unclear. CDR3 length: 13 residues. Trimming removed 1 base from V and 10 bases from J, with 13 bases in between. CDR1 is SGHTA and CDR2 is FQGNSA in the germline V gene. CDR3 sequence reads: CASSLELRGLYTF. Written as DNA, the CDR3 is TGTGCCAGCAGCTTAGAGCTTCGAGGGCTCTACACCTTC.

The V gene is TRBV28, the J gene TRBJ2-1, with a possible D match to TRBD2 (5 bases). The V end lost 4 bases, the J end lost 4 bases, and 14 bases lay between the germline ends. CDR3 size: 15 residues. Germline-derived CDR1 and CDR2 are MDHEN and SYDVKM. The CDR3 region has the DNA TGTGCCAGCAGTTCCCGTGGTAGAGGGTACAATGAGCAGTTCTTC. Residues: CASSSRGRGYNEQFF.

This rearrangement joins TRBV11-2 to TRBJ2-3, with TRBD1 matching 9 bases. From germline, CDR1 is SGHAT and CDR2 FQNNGV. V lost 3 bases to trimming and J lost 4 bases; unmatched junction nucleotides: 11. The CDR3 extends over 17 amino acids. CDR3 nucleotides: TGTGCCAGCAGCTTTTCGACCGGGACAGGGATGGCAGATACGCAGTATTTT. Its protein is CASSFSTGTGMADTQYF.

The chain recombines TRBV11-3 with TRBJ2-3, with 9 bases fitting TRBD1. Germline CDR1 and CDR2: SGHNT and YENEEA. CDR3 length: 16 residues. The V gene end was trimmed by 4 bases and the J gene end by 4 bases; junction bases not matched to a gene: 9. This chain's CDR3 is CASSSTRDREADTQYF. The CDR3 DNA sequence: TGTGCCAGCAGCTCCACCCGGGACAGGGAGGCAGATACGCAGTATTTT.

A single count supports this clone. The chain uses TRBV28 and TRBJ1-1; D uncertain. The germline V gene has CDR1 MDHEN and CDR2 SYDVKM. This CDR3 has 15 residues. Trimming shortened V by 5 bases and J by 5 bases, and 18 bases separated the two germline ends. The CDR3 DNA sequence: TGTGCCAGCAGTACCACCGGAGGCGGACGGACTGAAGCTTTCTTT. Translated, it gives CASSTTGGGRTEAFF. The full variable domain, its missing parts supplied by reference TRBV28 and TRBJ1-1, is DVKVTQSSRYLVKRTGEKVFLECVQDMDHENMFWYRQDPGLGLRLIYFSYDVKMKEKGDIPEGYSVSREKKERFSLILESASTNQTSMYLCASSTTGGGRTEAFFGQGTRLTVV.

The V gene is TRBV6-5, the J gene TRBJ2-5, with 8 nucleotides matching TRBD2. The length of the CDR3 is 14 residues. V lost 5 bases and J lost 4; bases outside the gene matches: 6. Per germline, CDR1 MNHEY and CDR2 SVGAGI. The CDR3 DNA reads as TGTGCCAGCAGTCGGCCGGGACTAGGAGAGACCCAGTACTTC. Translation gives CASSRPGLGETQYF.

The CDR3 sequence is CSVVRANYGYTF. The CDR3 DNA follows: TGCAGCGTTGTGCGCGCAAACTATGGCTACACCTTC. The chain employs TRBV29-1 and TRBJ1-2, with D hard to call. Germline CDR1 and CDR2: SQVTM and ANQGSEA. Trimming stripped 4 bases from V and 2 bases from J, with 8 bases between. This CDR3 has 12 amino acids.

This clone was recorded once. J is TRBJ1-2 and V is TRBV28; weak D call: TRBD1 (6 bases). This CDR3 has 13 amino acids. With 8 bases removed from V and 5 bases from J, the gap between germline ends came to 15 bases. CDR1 is MDHEN, CDR2 SYDVKM, per germline. CDR3 nucleotides: TGTGCCAGCCGCTATCCAGGGGCTTATGGCTACACCTTC. The encoded protein is CASRYPGAYGYTF.

The chain couples TRBV6-2 or TRBV6-3 to TRBJ1-6; D unresolved. Germline V gene sequence: CDR1 MNHEY, CDR2 SVGEGT. There are 17 residues in the CDR3. Between the trimmed V and J ends, which lost 2 bases and 2 bases, there was a span of 13 bases. CDR3 region: CASSYGHRETYNSPLHF. CDR3 sequence (DNA): TGTGCCAGCAGTTACGGTCACCGGGAGACCTATAATTCACCCCTCCACTTT.